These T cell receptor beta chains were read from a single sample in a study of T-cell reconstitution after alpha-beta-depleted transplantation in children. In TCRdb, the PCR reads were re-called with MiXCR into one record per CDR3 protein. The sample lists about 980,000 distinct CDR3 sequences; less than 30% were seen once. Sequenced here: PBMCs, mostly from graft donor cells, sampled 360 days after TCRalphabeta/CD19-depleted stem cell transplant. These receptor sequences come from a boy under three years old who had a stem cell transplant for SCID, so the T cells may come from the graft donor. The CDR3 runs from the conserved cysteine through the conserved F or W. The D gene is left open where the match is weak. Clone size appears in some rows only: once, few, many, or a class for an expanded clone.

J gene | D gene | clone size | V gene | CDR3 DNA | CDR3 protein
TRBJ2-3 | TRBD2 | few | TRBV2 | TGTGCCAGCACTGGGGGGGGATTTACAGATACGCAGTATTTT | CASTGGGFTDTQYF
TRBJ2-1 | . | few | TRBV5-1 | TGCGCCAGCAGCTTGGATCGGGGGCGGGGCGATGAGCAGTTCTTC | CASSLDRGRGDEQFF
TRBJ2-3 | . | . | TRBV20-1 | TGCAGTGCTGGGAGGTGGGGGGGCCGGGATACGCAGTATTTT | CSAGRWGGRDTQYF
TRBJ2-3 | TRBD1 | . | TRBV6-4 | TGTGCCAGCAGTGCGAGACAGGGTTCAGATACGCAGTATTTT | CASSARQGSDTQYF
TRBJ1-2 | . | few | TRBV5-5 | TGTGCCAGCGGCGGGGACCCCCCGTATGGCTACACCTTC | CASGGDPPYGYTF
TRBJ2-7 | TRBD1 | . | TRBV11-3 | TGTGCCAGCAGCTGTGTAGCGGACAGGGGAGACGACGAGCAGTACTTC | CASSCVADRGDDEQYF
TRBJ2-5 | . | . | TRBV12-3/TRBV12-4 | TGTGCCAGCAGTCCCCTATTCGCTCAAGAGCCCCAGTACTTC | CASSPLFAQEPQYF
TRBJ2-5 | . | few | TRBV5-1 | TGCGCCAGCAGCGAGCACCTACAAGAGACCCAGTACTTC | CASSEHLQETQYF
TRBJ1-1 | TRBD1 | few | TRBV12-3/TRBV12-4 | TGTGCCAGCAGTTTACCGTCCCGACAGGGGGCGGACACTGAAGCTTTCTTT | CASSLPSRQGADTEAFF
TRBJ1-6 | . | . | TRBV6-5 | TGTGCCAGCAGTTACTCGAAACAGGGCTCTTCACCCCTCCACTTT | CASSYSKQGSSPLHF
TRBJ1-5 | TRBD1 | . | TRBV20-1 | TGCAGTGCTAGAGATCTAGGCCAGGGGGGGCGCGCCCAGCATTTT | CSARDLGQGGRAQHF
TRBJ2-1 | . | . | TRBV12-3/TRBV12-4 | TGTGCCAGCAGTTGGGAGGCCGACCGGGAGCAGTTCTTC | CASSWEADREQFF
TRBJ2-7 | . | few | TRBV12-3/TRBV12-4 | TGTGCCAGCAGTTTAGGAAAGGGCGGGTACGAGCAGTACTTC | CASSLGKGGYEQYF
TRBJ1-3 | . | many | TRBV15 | TGTGCCACCAGCAGAGCGGGGGCTGGAAACACCATATATTTT | CATSRAGAGNTIYF
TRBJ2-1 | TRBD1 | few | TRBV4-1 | TGCGCCAGCAGCCAGGGGGACAGGGTAATCAATGAGCAGTTCTTC | CASSQGDRVINEQFF
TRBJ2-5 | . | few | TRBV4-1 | TGCGCCAGCAGCCAAGGGTACTCCCAAGAGACCCAGTACTTC | CASSQGYSQETQYF
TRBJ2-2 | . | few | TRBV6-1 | TGTGCCAGCGCCAACCTCTATTTAGCGGCGAACACCGGGGAGCTGTTTTTT | CASANLYLAANTGELFF
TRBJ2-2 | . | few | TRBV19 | TGTGCCAGTAGTTGGAAGGGCAGGACAACCCCAAACACCGGGGAGCTGTTTTTT | CASSWKGRTTPNTGELFF
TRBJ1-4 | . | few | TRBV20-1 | TGCAGTGCTAGCAACCCGCGGAATACCAATGAAAAACTGTTTTTT | CSASNPRNTNEKLFF
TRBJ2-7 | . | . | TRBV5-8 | TGTGCCAGCAGCGTTACAGGTCGCCTAGAGCAGTACTTC | CASSVTGRLEQYF
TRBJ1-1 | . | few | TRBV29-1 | TGCAGCGTTGGCAGGGTCGGGGACAATGAAGCTTTCTTT | CSVGRVGDNEAFF
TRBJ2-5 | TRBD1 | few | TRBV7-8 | TGTGCCAGCAGCTCTGGGACAGGGACGAGGGAGACCCAGTACTTC | CASSSGTGTRETQYF
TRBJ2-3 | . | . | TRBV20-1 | TGCAGTGCTAAAGGGGCTCTCACTAATGGGGATACGCAGTATTTT | CSAKGALTNGDTQYF
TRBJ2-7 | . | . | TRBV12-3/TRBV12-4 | TGTGCCAGCAGACCCGGGACCTACTACGAGCAGTACTTC | CASRPGTYYEQYF
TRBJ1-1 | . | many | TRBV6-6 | TGTGCCAGTTTCTTAGGGGAGAGGACTGAAGCTTTCTTT | CASFLGERTEAFF
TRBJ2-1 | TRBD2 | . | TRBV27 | TGTGCCAGCAGTCCCCGCGGGGGGGTGGGCAATGAGCAGTTCTTC | CASSPRGGVGNEQFF
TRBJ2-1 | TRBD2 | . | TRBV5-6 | TGTGCCAGCAGCTTGGTGGGGGAGCGGGGCTCCTACAATGAGCAGTTCTTC | CASSLVGERGSYNEQFF
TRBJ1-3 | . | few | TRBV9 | TGTGCCAGCAGCGTAGATAACGGAAACACCATATATTTT | CASSVDNGNTIYF
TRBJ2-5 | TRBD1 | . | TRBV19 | TGTGCCAGTAGTCCCGACCGGGACAGAAAAAAAGAGACCCAGTACTTC | CASSPDRDRKKETQYF
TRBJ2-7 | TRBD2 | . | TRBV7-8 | TGTGCCAGCAGCTCAAGACTAGCGGGGGGGACACAGAACTACGAGCAGTACTTC | CASSSRLAGGTQNYEQYF
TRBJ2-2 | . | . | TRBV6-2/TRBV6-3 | TGTGCCAGCACCGGGACATTCGCGCGTCACACCGGGGAGCTGTTTTTT | CASTGTFARHTGELFF
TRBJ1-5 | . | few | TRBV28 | TGTGCCAGCAGTTCCTCGGGGGGGGGCAATCAGCCCCAGCATTTT | CASSSSGGGNQPQHF
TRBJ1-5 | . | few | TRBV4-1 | TGCGCCAGCAGCCAGAACCAGATAGATAGCAATCAGCCCCAGCATTTT | CASSQNQIDSNQPQHF
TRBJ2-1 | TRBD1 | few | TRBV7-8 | TGTGCCAGCAGCCCCTGGACAGGGGGTGAGCAGTTCTTC | CASSPWTGGEQFF
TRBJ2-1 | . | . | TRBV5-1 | TGCGCCAGCAGCTTGGCGGTGGACTCCTACAATGAGCAGTTCTTC | CASSLAVDSYNEQFF